The 32 T cell receptor beta chains reported below all come from one sample, sequenced in a study of chemoradiotherapy in HPV16-positive cancers. The table came from immunoSEQ multiplex PCR; TCRdb's copy has only in-frame clones and leaves some out. The table lists over a thousand clones, approximately 40% of them singletons. The sample was collected from a patient who underwent chemoradiotherapy. All receptors derive from a human donor with HPV-associated anogenital cancer.

The chain carries TRBV27 and TRBJ2-7, with 7 bases aligning to TRBD2. After removal of 6 bases from V and 2 bases from J, the junction contained 13 bases not matched to a gene. From germline, CDR1 is MNHEY and CDR2 SMNVEV (reference sequence). The CDR3 covers 16 residues. CDR3 bases: TGTGCCAGCAGAGCGGGCGTGCGGGGGAAGACCTACGAGCAGTACTTC. Its protein product is CASRAGVRGKTYEQYF.

CDR3 sequence reads: CASSIGSNTEAFF. The CDR3 DNA follows: TGTGCCAGCAGTATTGGGTCTAACACTGAAGCTTTCTTT. The V and J genes are TRBV27 and TRBJ1-1; D is ambiguous. Trimming stripped 5 bases from V and 2 bases from J, with 9 bases between. This CDR3 is built from 13 residues. Germline V CDR1 and CDR2: MNHEY, SMNVEV (reference sequence).

In regard to this clone: A read error may produce the germline difference seen at one junction end. This chain joins TRBV11-1 and TRBJ2-1; 12 bases match TRBD1. The CDR3 loop spans 17 amino acids. Per germline, CDR1 SGHAT and CDR2 FQDESV (reference sequence). The CDR3 DNA sequence: TGTGCCAGCGGCTTACCAGCGGGACAGGGGGCCGTCTATGAGCAGTTCTTC. It is translated as CASGLPAGQGAVYEQFF.

The V call is TRBV9, the J call TRBJ1-1; D is unresolved. The CDR3 extends over 14 amino acids. Germline V lookup: CDR1 SGDLS, CDR2 YYNGEE. Trimming pared 3 bases from V and 1 base from J, leaving 10 bases between. In DNA, the CDR3 is TGTGCCAGCAGCGAACTGGACGGGAACACTGAAGCTTTCTTT. It is translated as CASSELDGNTEAFF.

The chain employs TRBV27 and TRBJ2-1; D perhaps matches TRBD1 (6 bases). Per the germline V gene, CDR1 is MNHEY and CDR2 is SMNVEV (reference sequence). The CDR3 is 12 residues long. Trimming removed 6 bases from V and 11 bases from J, with 14 bases in between. The CDR3 here is CASRQGRVQQFF. The CDR3 region has the DNA TGTGCCAGCAGACAGGGTCGGGTTCAGCAGTTCTTC.

This clone came up a few times. J is TRBJ1-5 and V is TRBV18, with 9 bases that match TRBD1. The trim removed 0 bases at V and 0 bases at J, leaving 0 bases unmatched. The CDR3 runs to 16 residues. Germline-derived CDR1 and CDR2 are KGHSH and LQKENI. CDR3 protein: CASSPPTGGSNQPQHF. In nucleotides, the CDR3 is TGTGCCAGCTCACCACCGACAGGGGGTAGCAATCAGCCCCAGCATTTT.

The CDR3 here is CASSQVSGSTDTQYF. In nucleotides, the CDR3 is TGCGCCAGCAGCCAAGTGAGCGGTAGCACAGATACGCAGTATTTT. V and J are TRBV4-1 and TRBJ2-3; D is possibly TRBD2 (5 bases). V was shortened by 1 base and J by 0 bases, with 8 bases between the two germline ends. Germline-derived CDR1 and CDR2 are MGHRA and YSYEKL. This CDR3 has 15 residues.

V and J are TRBV27 and TRBJ2-1, with 8 positions matching TRBD2. The germline V gene has CDR1 MNHEY and CDR2 SMNVEV (reference sequence). Trimming removed 0 bases from V and 3 bases from J; junction bases left unmatched: 4. The CDR3 has 16 amino acids. CDR3 DNA: TGTGCCAGCAGTTTATCAAACGGGAGGGGCTACAATGAGCAGTTCTTC. The encoded protein is CASSLSNGRGYNEQFF.

The rearrangement joins TRBV10-3 to TRBJ2-7, with 7 bases aligning to TRBD1. The CDR3 runs 14 residues. Trimming removed 1 base from V and 2 bases from J; junction bases left unmatched: 2. Germline V gene data show CDR1 as ENHRY and CDR2 as SYGVKD. CDR3 in DNA: TGTGCCATCAGTGAGTTCGGGACAGCCTACGAGCAGTACTTC. This gives the protein CAISEFGTAYEQYF.

This clone was seen a handful of times. J is TRBJ1-5 and V is TRBV2; D may be TRBD1 (6 bases). The germline gives CDR1 SNHLY, CDR2 FYNNEI. The CDR3 sequence is 13 residues long. Trimming removed 8 bases from V and 5 bases from J, with 13 bases in between. The CDR3 coding sequence is TGTGCCAGCCTCCGGGACACCTATCAGCCCCAGCATTTT. It specifies CASLRDTYQPQHF.

V and J are TRBV30 and TRBJ2-3; 7 positions match TRBD1. CDR1 and CDR2 (germline): GTSNPN, SVGIG (reference sequence). The ends lost 3 bases at V and 6 bases at J; junction bases unmatched: 3. The CDR3 runs 12 residues. The CDR3 DNA follows: TGTGCCTGGAGGACAGGGTTCGATACGCAGTATTTT. Its protein is CAWRTGFDTQYF.

J is TRBJ2-3 and V is TRBV5-1, with D possibly matching TRBD1 (6 bases). Germline V gene data show CDR1 as SGHRS and CDR2 as YFSETQ. This CDR3 has 15 amino acids. The ends were cut back, 0 bases at V and 2 bases at J, with 10 bases in the middle. CDR3 protein: CASSLVGASTDTQYF. CDR3 nucleotide sequence: TGCGCCAGCAGCTTGGTGGGGGCATCCACAGATACGCAGTATTTT.

The V call is TRBV29-1, the J call TRBJ2-7, with 7 bases lining up with TRBD1. V gave up 0 bases and J gave up 3 bases; unmatched junction bases: 2. The CDR3 has 13 residues. Germline loops: CDR1 SQVTM, CDR2 ANQGSEA. This CDR3 is CSVEEGTDYEQYF. The CDR3 DNA sequence: TGCAGCGTTGAAGAAGGGACAGACTACGAGCAGTACTTC.

This clone was seen a handful of times. This chain's CDR3 is CASSRDRGLTNQPQHF. CDR3 bases: TGTGCCAGCAGCAGGGACAGGGGGCTTACCAATCAGCCCCAGCATTTT. The rearrangement links TRBV5-5 to TRBJ1-5; 12 nucleotides agree with TRBD1. Per germline, CDR1 SGHKS and CDR2 YYEKEE (reference sequence). Trimming took 4 bases from V and 3 from J; bases not matched to a gene: 5. The CDR3 extends over 16 amino acids.

This clone was seen a single time. The genes are TRBV6-6 and TRBJ1-5, with 8 bases fitting TRBD1. Germline V gene sequence: CDR1 MNHNY, CDR2 SVGAGI (reference sequence). Losses at the gene ends were 5 bases for V and 6 bases for J; bases not matched to a gene: 6. This CDR3 comprises 14 residues. Here the CDR3 DNA reads TGTGCCAGCAGTCATGGACAGGGAGGTCAGCCCCAGCATTTT. This codes for CASSHGQGGQPQHF.

The rearrangement uses TRBV7-9 and TRBJ2-7; unclear D gene. V lost 5 bases and J 5 bases, leaving 13 bases between the germline ends. The CDR3 runs 13 residues. From germline, CDR1 is SEHNR and CDR2 FQNEAQ (reference sequence). This CDR3 is CASSHPLVNEQYF. The CDR3 bases are TGTGCCAGCAGCCACCCATTAGTAAACGAGCAGTACTTC. The complete variable domain, with remaining parts taken from reference TRBV7-9 and TRBJ2-7, reads DTGVSQNPRHKITKRGQNVTFRCDPISEHNRLYWYRQTLGQGPEFLTYFQNEAQLEKSRLLSDRFSAERPKGSFSTLEIQRTEQGDSAMYLCASSHPLVNEQYFGPGTRLTVT.

This rearrangement joins TRBV27 to TRBJ1-1; D gene unclear. The germline V gene encodes CDR1 MNHEY and CDR2 SMNVEV (reference sequence). The CDR3 length is 14 residues. The germline V and J ends were trimmed by 9 bases and 1 base, with 15 bases remaining between them. The CDR3 region has the DNA TGTGCCAGTCGCCCCGGATGGAGGAACACTGAAGCTTTCTTT. Protein: CASRPGWRNTEAFF.

This clone was found a few times. This rearrangement joins TRBV7-2 to TRBJ2-3; D is undetermined. Trimming removed 5 bases from V and 0 bases from J, with 12 bases in between. Germline CDR1 reads SGHTA; CDR2 reads FQGNSA. The CDR3 runs to 15 residues. CDR3 residues: CASSSRRISTDTQYF. The CDR3 coding sequence is TGTGCCAGCAGCAGTAGGCGAATTAGCACAGATACGCAGTATTTT.

The chain recombines TRBV11-2 with TRBJ1-5, with D unclear. Germline CDR1 and CDR2: SGHAT and FQNNGV. V lost 5 bases and J lost 3, with 8 bases in between. The CDR3 has 13 amino acids. CDR3 residues: CASSTATNQPQHF. The DNA for the CDR3 is TGTGCCAGCAGCACAGCGACCAATCAGCCCCAGCATTTT. Full variable domain (missing parts from reference TRBV11-2 and TRBJ1-5): EAGVAQSPRYKIIEKRQSVAFWCNPISGHATLYWYQQILGQGPKLLIQFQNNGVVDDSQLPKDRFSAERLKGVDSTLKIQPAKLEDSAVYLCASSTATNQPQHFGDGTRLSIL.

Here the CDR3 reads CASSYSQTVEAFF. DNA for the CDR3: TGTGCCAGCAGTTACTCCCAGACGGTGGAAGCTTTCTTT. The chain couples TRBV6-6 to TRBJ1-1; D is unclear. Per the germline V gene, CDR1 is MNHNY and CDR2 is SVGAGI (reference sequence). This CDR3 comprises 13 residues. V lost 0 bases, J lost 8 bases, and 10 bases lay in between.

The rearrangement joins TRBV5-1 to TRBJ2-7; TRBD2 matches 9 bases. The V gene's germline CDR1 is SGHRS and CDR2 YFSETQ. Unmatched junction bases numbered 10, after V lost 4 bases and J lost 2 bases. The CDR3 sequence is 16 residues long. The CDR3 loop is CASSDGPASGTYEQYF. The CDR3 nucleotides are TGCGCCAGCAGCGACGGGCCTGCTAGCGGGACCTACGAGCAGTACTTC.

About this clone itself: At one end, the junction sequence differs from germline, possibly due to a read error. The chain carries TRBV4-1 and TRBJ1-2; D gene ambiguous. The germline V gene has CDR1 MGHRA and CDR2 YSYEKL. The CDR3 sequence is 15 residues long. The CDR3 nucleotides read TGCGCCAGCAGCCCCGGGGTGGGTACTAACTATGGCTACGCCTTC. This sequence encodes CASSPGVGTNYGYAF.

This clone was picked up a small number of times. J is TRBJ1-3 and V is TRBV30; D perhaps matches TRBD1 (5 bases). Germline V gene lookup returns CDR1 GTSNPN and CDR2 SVGIG (reference sequence). CDR3 length equals 15 residues. The ends were cut back, 0 bases at V and 5 bases at J, with 14 bases in the middle. The CDR3 sequence is CAWSVRTGLRNTIYF. The CDR3 region has the DNA TGTGCCTGGAGTGTACGTACAGGTCTGAGAAACACCATATATTTT.

Of note for this clone: One junction end does not reproduce the germline sequence, and a read error may be involved. This rearrangement joins TRBV2 to TRBJ1-6, with D possibly TRBD1 on 5 matching bases. Germline CDR1 and CDR2: SNHLY and FYNNEI. The CDR3 sequence is 16 residues long. The CDR3 region has the DNA TGTACCAGCAGTAAATTAGACACCAGGGCGAATTCACCCCTCCACTTT. Its protein product is CTSSKLDTRANSPLHF.

V gene TRBV7-8 combines with J gene TRBJ1-1; D unresolved. Germline V gives CDR1 SGHVS, CDR2 FQNEAQ. The CDR3 covers 18 residues. V lost 1 base to trimming and J lost 2 bases, with 20 bases between them. The CDR3 nucleotides read TGTGCCAGCAGCTTAGAGCGGGTTGGGGTAGGTTCCAACACTGAAGCTTTCTTT. It encodes CASSLERVGVGSNTEAFF.

The chain is built from TRBV5-1 and TRBJ2-5, with D possibly being TRBD1 (6 bases). Germline values: CDR1 SGHRS, CDR2 YFSETQ. Trimming shortened V by 7 bases and J by 0 bases, and 16 bases separated the two germline ends. This CDR3 has 15 amino acids. CDR3 sequence (DNA): TGCGCCAGCGGCTCCGGGACAAACCACCAAGAGACCCAGTACTTC. Translated: CASGSGTNHQETQYF.

A few counts support this clone. J is TRBJ2-2 and V is TRBV15, with D possibly TRBD2 on 5 matching bases. V was pared by 0 bases and J by 4 bases, with 9 bases between. Germline V gene sequence: CDR1 LNHNV, CDR2 YYDKDF (reference sequence). The length of the CDR3 is 15 residues. CDR3 nucleotides: TGTGCCACCAGCAGAGAAGGACTCACCACCGGGGAGCTGTTTTTT. As protein: CATSREGLTTGELFF.

This clone has just a few counts. The chain employs TRBV2 and TRBJ1-1, with 7 bases that match TRBD1. Germline V gene sequence: CDR1 SNHLY, CDR2 FYNNEI. The CDR3 contains 14 residues. After removal of 5 bases from V and 4 bases from J, the junction contained 7 bases not matched to a gene. CDR3 sequence (DNA): TGTGCCAGCAGTAAAGACAGGGCGATCACTGAAGCTTTCTTT. Amino acids: CASSKDRAITEAFF.

This clone was counted only a few times. The chain links TRBV5-1 to TRBJ1-1; 8 bases match TRBD1. The germline gives CDR1 SGHRS, CDR2 YFSETQ. With 4 bases clipped from V and 1 base from J, the junction kept 6 bases outside the gene matches. This CDR3 has 15 amino acids. The CDR3 DNA reads TGCGCCAGCAGCAGAACCGGGACAGGGAACACTGAAGCTTTCTTT. Translated, it gives CASSRTGTGNTEAFF.

This clone was picked up one time. V is TRBV5-1 and J is TRBJ2-7; 9 nucleotides match TRBD1. The germline V gene has CDR1 SGHRS and CDR2 YFSETQ. J lost 1 base, V lost 5 bases, and 7 bases had no gene match. The CDR3 is 15 amino acids. The chain's CDR3 is CASRLTGGSSYEQYF. In DNA form, the CDR3 reads TGCGCCAGCAGACTTACAGGGGGCTCGTCCTACGAGCAGTACTTC.

The chain recombines TRBV19 with TRBJ1-5; possibly TRBD1 for D (6 bases). CDR3 size: 14 residues. Germline V gene data show CDR1 as LNHDA and CDR2 as SQIVND (reference sequence). Trimming shortened V by 7 bases and J by 6 bases, and 16 bases separated the two germline ends. This chain's CDR3 is CASTLTDSTQPQHF. The CDR3 coding sequence is TGTGCCAGTACCTTAACGGACAGTACTCAGCCCCAGCATTTT.

This chain connects TRBV6-1 to TRBJ1-5, with a possible D match to TRBD1 (6 bases). CDR1 MNHNS and CDR2 SASEGT come from the germline V gene. This CDR3 is built from 13 residues. Trimming took 4 bases from V and 6 from J, leaving 10 bases between them. CDR3 amino acids: CASSGQEAQPQHF. Here the CDR3 DNA reads TGTGCCAGCAGTGGACAGGAGGCTCAGCCCCAGCATTTT.